The 10 T cell receptor beta chains given below trace back to one sample, sequenced in a study of T cells in narcolepsy. TCRdb's copy holds only in-frame clones and misses some; the assay was immunoSEQ multiplex PCR. The table lists 30,000 to 45,000 clones, around 87% of them singletons. Source material: CD45RA- memory CD4+ T cells from PBMCs. Receptors originate from a human donor with narcolepsy.

V is TRBV19 and J is TRBJ1-1, with a possible D match to TRBD1 (6 bases). Germline V lookup: CDR1 LNHDA, CDR2 SQIVND (reference sequence). V was trimmed by 5 bases and J by 3 bases, leaving 13 bases between them. The CDR3 is 14 amino acids. The CDR3 spells CASSPLRGYTEAFF. The CDR3 region has the DNA TGTGCCAGTAGTCCTTTAAGGGGGTACACTGAAGCTTTCTTT.

This chain connects TRBV28 to TRBJ1-6; the D gene is possibly TRBD1 (5 bases). Germline values: CDR1 MDHEN, CDR2 SYDVKM. Trimming cost V 5 bases and J 11 bases, with 13 bases left between them. This CDR3 is 13 amino acids long. CDR3 sequence (DNA): TGTGCCAGCAGTCGGGGGGGGACTACACCCCTCCACTTT. This sequence encodes CASSRGGTTPLHF.

The chain combines TRBV28 with TRBJ1-2; D not certain. Germline V lookup: CDR1 MDHEN, CDR2 SYDVKM. Trimming removed 6 bases from V and 2 bases from J, with 10 bases in between. The CDR3 contains 13 residues. The CDR3 here is CASSLPQNYGYTF. The CDR3 nucleotides read TGTGCCAGCAGCCTCCCGCAGAACTATGGCTACACCTTC.

The count of this clone is one. The junction differs from germline at one of its ends, possibly a read error. This sequence joins TRBV7-7 and TRBJ2-2; 13 bases agree with TRBD2. The CDR3 is 16 residues long. Germline V gene lookup returns CDR1 SSHAT and CDR2 FNYEAQ (reference sequence). The CDR3 is CASSPRTSGSIGELFF. Here the CDR3 DNA reads TGTGCTAGCAGCCCCCGGACTAGCGGGAGTATCGGGGAGCTGTTTTTT.

The chain employs TRBV19 and TRBJ1-4; TRBD1 agrees at 9 bases. Trimming removed 5 bases from V and 7 bases from J; junction bases left unmatched: 11. The germline gives CDR1 LNHDA, CDR2 SQIVND (reference sequence). The CDR3 is made up of 16 amino acids. Here the CDR3 reads CASSASRDRAREKLFF. CDR3 in DNA: TGTGCCAGTAGTGCCTCCCGGGACAGGGCGCGTGAAAAACTGTTTTTT. The full variable domain, its missing parts supplied by reference TRBV19 and TRBJ1-4, is DGGITQSPKYLFRKEGQNVTLSCEQNLNHDAMYWYRQDPGQGLRLIYYSQIVNDFQKGDIAEGYSVSREKKESFPLTVTSAQKNPTAFYLCASSASRDRAREKLFFGSGTQLSVL.

The V call is TRBV11-1, the J call TRBJ2-3; TRBD2 is a possible D gene (5 bases). The CDR3 has 15 amino acids. Trimming left V 4 bases short and J 2 bases short, with 13 bases between. Germline CDR1 and CDR2: SGHAT and FQDESV (reference sequence). The CDR3 nucleotides read TGTGCCAGCAGCTCTCGGACTTCCTACACAGATACGCAGTATTTT. It translates to CASSSRTSYTDTQYF.

The gene calls are TRBV5-6 and TRBJ1-2; 7 bases match TRBD1. Germline V gene sequence: CDR1 SGHDT, CDR2 YYEEEE. V was clipped by 3 bases and J by 4 bases; unmatched bases: 6. The CDR3 totals 14 residues. The CDR3 protein is CASSSIDRVYGYTF. The CDR3 DNA reads as TGTGCCAGCAGCTCCATAGACAGGGTCTATGGCTACACCTTC.

V and J are TRBV21-1 and TRBJ1-1. TRBV21-1 is an annotated pseudogene. The CDR3 consists of 15 residues. The chain's CDR3 is CASSKGSVPSTEAFF. The CDR3, as DNA: TGTGCCAGCAGCAAAGGGTCGGTACCGAGCACTGAAGCTTTCTTT.

This sequence joins TRBV4-2 and TRBJ2-1; 7 nucleotides line up with TRBD2. The CDR3 extends over 16 amino acids. Trimming at V came to 0 bases and at J to 2 bases, leaving 4 bases not matched to a gene. In germline, CDR1 is LGHNA, CDR2 YNFKEQ. CDR3 residues: CASSQDPAGAYNEQFF. CDR3 coding DNA: TGTGCCAGCAGCCAAGATCCGGCGGGGGCCTACAATGAGCAGTTCTTC.

The chain couples TRBV5-4 to TRBJ1-6, with TRBD1 matching over 8 bases. The germline gives CDR1 SGHNT, CDR2 YYREEE (reference sequence). V dropped 4 bases and J dropped 5; count of bases not matched to a gene: 5. The CDR3 is made up of 15 amino acids. CDR3 in amino acids: CASSLRQGNNSPLHF. DNA for the CDR3: TGTGCCAGCAGCCTTCGACAGGGGAATAATTCACCCCTCCACTTT.